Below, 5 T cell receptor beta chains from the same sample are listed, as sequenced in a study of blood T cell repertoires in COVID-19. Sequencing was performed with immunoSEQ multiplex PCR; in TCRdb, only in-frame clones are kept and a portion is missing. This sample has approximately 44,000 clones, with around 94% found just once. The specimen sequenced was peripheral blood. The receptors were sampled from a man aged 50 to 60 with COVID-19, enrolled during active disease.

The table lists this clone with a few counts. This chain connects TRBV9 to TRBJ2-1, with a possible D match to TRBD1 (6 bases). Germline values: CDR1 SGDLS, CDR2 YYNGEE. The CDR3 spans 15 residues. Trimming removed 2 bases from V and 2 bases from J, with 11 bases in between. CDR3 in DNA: TGTGCCAGCAGCGTGGGCAGGGGACCCTACAATGAGCAGTTCTTC. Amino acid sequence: CASSVGRGPYNEQFF.

Here the CDR3 reads CASSFLRDRTYEQYF. In DNA, the CDR3 is TGTGCCAGCAGCTTTCTCCGGGACAGAACCTACGAGCAGTACTTC. The chain combines TRBV5-8 with TRBJ2-7; 7 nucleotides align to TRBD1. Looked up from germline, CDR1 is SGHTS and CDR2 is YDEGEE. V lost 2 bases and J lost 2; bases outside the gene matches: 7. There are 15 residues in the CDR3.

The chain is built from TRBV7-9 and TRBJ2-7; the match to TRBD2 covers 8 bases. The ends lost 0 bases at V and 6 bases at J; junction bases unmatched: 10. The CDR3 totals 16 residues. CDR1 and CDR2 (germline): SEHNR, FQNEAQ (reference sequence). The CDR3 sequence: CASSLALAGSSLEQYF. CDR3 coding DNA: TGTGCCAGCAGCTTAGCTTTAGCGGGATCCTCCCTCGAGCAGTACTTC.

CDR3 nucleotide sequence: TGTGCCAGTAGTTCCCAAGGGGGTCAGCCCCAGCATTTT. It codes for CASSSQGGQPQHF. The V and J genes are TRBV19 and TRBJ1-5; tentative D call: TRBD1 (6 bases). Per the germline V gene, CDR1 is LNHDA and CDR2 is SQIVND (reference sequence). Trimming took off 5 bases at V and 6 bases at J, with 11 bases between the two ends. The CDR3 length is 13 residues. Together with reference TRBV19 and TRBJ1-5, the CDR3 gives the full variable domain: DGGITQSPKYLFRKEGQNVTLSCEQNLNHDAMYWYRQDPGQGLRLIYYSQIVNDFQKGDIAEGYSVSREKKESFPLTVTSAQKNPTAFYLCASSSQGGQPQHFGDGTRLSIL.

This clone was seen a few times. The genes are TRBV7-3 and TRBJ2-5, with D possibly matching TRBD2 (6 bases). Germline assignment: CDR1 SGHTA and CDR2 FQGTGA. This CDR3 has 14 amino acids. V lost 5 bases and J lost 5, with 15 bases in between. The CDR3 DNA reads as TGTGCCAGCAGCCCCTCTTTTGGAGGGGAGACCCAGTACTTC. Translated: CASSPSFGGETQYF.